The source of this TCR beta chain is a study of T cell responses to AZD1222 COVID-19 vaccine. Findings and limits, study-wide: Nearly half of spike-specific TCRs reportedly go after variant regions that carry no mutations. Donors were mostly white British, more females; clonal diversity possibly underestimated.

V lost 3 bases, J lost 3 bases, and 10 bases stayed unmatched. Germline V gene data show CDR1 as SEHNR and CDR2 as FQNEAQ (reference sequence). This CDR3 has 17 amino acids. On this clone: Its antigen is unknown.

Using immunoSEQ multiplex PCR, the repertoire was profiled, and TCRdb retains in-frame clones only, with some absent. The sample includes about 120,000 clones, 90% to 95% of them seen just once. The chain has TRBV7-9 and TRBJ2-1, with 8 bases matching TRBD1. The specimen was peripheral blood, collected 28 days after the second AZD1222 dose. This TCR came from an adult who received the AZD1222 COVID-19 vaccine. The CDR3 DNA reads as TGTGCCAGCAGCTTCGGGTTCGTAGGGACAGGCTACAATGAGCAGTTCTTC. Protein: CASSFGFVGTGYNEQFF. Together with reference TRBV7-9 and TRBJ2-1, the CDR3 gives the full variable domain: DTGVSQNPRHKITKRGQNVTFRCDPISEHNRLYWYRQTLGQGPEFLTYFQNEAQLEKSRLLSDRFSAERPKGSFSTLEIQRTEQGDSAMYLCASSFGFVGTGYNEQFFGPGTRLTVL.